The count of the clone carrying this T cell receptor (beta chain) is one. Its antigen is as yet unknown. The CDR3 covers 14 residues. Germline CDR1 and CDR2: WSHSY and SAAADI. The junction had 7 bases not matched to a gene; V was cut back by 6 bases and J by 4 bases. Oncomine TCR Beta short-read sequencing was applied to DNA from cultured CD4+ T cells. MiXCR, run by TCRdb on the PCR reads, gives a single entry per CDR3 protein. The top ten clones hold around 7.9% of a sample with around 13,000 distinct CDR3 sequences, around a quarter of them seen once. Specified treatment: roughly 10-day PBMC culture with coronavirus spike peptide pools or control peptides (ViraFEST assay). The source of the sample is a study of vaccination and CD4 T cells after COVID-19. Study details: Subjects got two shots of BNT162b2 or mRNA-1273 vaccine.

Findings and limits, study-wide: Convalescent patients displayed spike mono-reactivity in 304 of 307 vaccine-specific clones.

The chain uses TRBV10-2 and TRBJ1-2; 8 bases agree with TRBD1. Sequenced material: CD4+ T cells from blood, cultured in vitro. The clonotype comes from a human donor who had recovered from COVID-19. CDR3 DNA sequence: TGCGCCAGCAGCCCAGGGGGCCCTAGCTATGGCTACACCTTC. Its translation: CASSPGGPSYGYTF.